This TCR beta chain was observed in a study of beta chain features in type 1 diabetes. Overall study: Examination of sorted cells across all samples involved over 85,000,000 cells. Findings of the study overall: PCR, the amplification step, might favor shorter templates, equally in patients and controls. Moderate yet significant TCRB CDR3 shortening was seen in Type 1 diabetes patients in all four CD4+ subsets.

The single heparinised draw taken from each donor contained around 100 mL of blood on average. The table lists this clone with a few counts. Its target is not known. The sequenced template was cDNA made from the entire isolated RNA. Sequenced by immunoSEQ multiplex PCR; TCRdb stores in-frame clones only, minus some. The sample lists approximately 340,000 clones, around 15% seen once, with roughly 0.017% in the top ten. The TCR sequence derives from a woman in her late teens or twenties in good health. Sequenced input: naive CD4+ T cells from blood.

This CDR3 is CASSLNSLLSYGYTF. The CDR3 bases are TGCGCCAGCAGCTTGAACAGTCTGCTGAGCTATGGCTACACCTTC. The chain links TRBV5-1 to TRBJ1-2; no clear D. The V gene lost 1 base and the J gene lost 4 bases, with 14 bases spanning the gap. Germline lookup yields CDR1 SGHRS and CDR2 YFSETQ. This CDR3 contains 15 residues.